These T cell receptor beta chains were read from a single sample in a study of PD-1 blockade in classical Hodgkin lymphoma. Generated by immunoSEQ multiplex PCR, the TCRdb table keeps only in-frame clones and is missing some. Of 41,000 or so clones in the sample, approximately 67% were seen once. The sample here was peripheral blood mononuclear cells (PBMCs), taken before the fourth cycle of nivolumab. The receptors come from a human donor with classical Hodgkin lymphoma. The CDR3 runs from the conserved cysteine through the conserved F or W. Clone size is stated in some rows and not others, as once, few, many or a class when expanded.

TRBV5-8,17,-,CASMIRLVSASTDTQYF
TRBV15,18,-,CATSKGDRDEVGNTEAFF
TRBV5-6,14,-,CASSPGTGYNEQFF
TRBV19,13,medium-sized,CASRPTGDYGYTF
TRBV6-1,14,once,CASSEVEGPYEQYF
TRBV27,12,-,CASSGQGGGYTF
TRBV7-8,15,-,CASSLPPSGGNEQYF
TRBV5-4,15,-,CASSLGYEWGTEAFF
TRBV6-1,17,-,CASSEFRQATLNTEAFF
TRBV2,15,-,CASRMNAGEGNTIYF
TRBV14,14,-,CASSQFQFSYGYTF
TRBV28,15,-,CASNAVGAMNTEAFF
TRBV28,13,-,CAITGLTSYEQYF
TRBV5-4,15,-,CASSPLRGGDEKLFF
TRBV2,12,-,CASSDTYNEQFF
TRBV6-5,15,once,CASFTQTGDNYGYTF
TRBV7-5,18,-,CARSLVARTGAASDEQYF
TRBV6-1,15,-,CASSVYRDVDNEQFF
TRBV9,20,few,CASSVGPGLAGGSSYNEQFF
TRBV11-2,16,-,CASSRAGGVNTGELFF
TRBV15,15,-,CATSRDPQGEETQYF
TRBV29-1,17,once,CSVDGLAEGLAGYEQFF
TRBV7-3,14,-,CASSLGGENTEAFF
TRBV4-2,16,-,CASSHGTANSNQPQHF
TRBV6-1,18,-,CASSETGTAFLGLYEQYF
TRBV7-9,15,-,CASSHRDRDIYEQYF
TRBV27,14,-,CASSLGGVGGEQYF
TRBV5-6,19,-,CASSRLAGTVDSGANVLTF
TRBV6-1,13,-,CASSAQGNTEAFF
TRBV10-3,13,-,CAISGAQGAEAFF
TRBV4-2,13,-,CASSQLSGSEQYF
TRBV30,13,-,CAWSVGPNQPQHF
TRBV7-9,16,-,CASSPDTGRMKTEAFF
TRBV4-2,16,-,CASSQEGQGTNEKLFF
TRBV2,14,-,CASSLGGVPHEAFF
TRBV9,13,few,CASSQYQTDTQYF
TRBV5-1,14,-,CASSLEGRTDTQYF
TRBV27,15,-,CASSKLAGGKETQYF
TRBV11-1,16,-,CASSQRTGRITDTQYF
TRBV6-5,14,-,CAIKPVGTMTEAFF
TRBV7-9,12,-,CASSLGEWEQFF
TRBV5-1,11,-,CASSYSYEQYF
TRBV4-3,15,-,CASSQESSYNSPLHF
TRBV4-3,15,-,CASSQTTVSSYEQYF
TRBV28,12,-,CATLLIGYGYTF
TRBV9,15,-,CASSATTGLNTEAFF
TRBV4-1,17,medium-sized,CASSQDRTSGRVYEQYF
TRBV5-1,14,few,CASGTGGTNYGYTF
TRBV11-2,16,many,CASSLDFRAGGGGQFF
TRBV7-9,14,-,CASSPLGGMETQYF
TRBV6-5,16,-,CASSYSSRGFTYEQYF
TRBV11-2,11,-,CASRIAYEQFF
TRBV4-2,17,-,CASSQGTGQVSGDTQYF
TRBV27,14,medium-sized,CASSWTGRGDTQYF